This T cell receptor (beta chain) was retrieved from a study of cytomegalovirus exposure and HLA in healthy donors. PCR amplification relied on 60 Vbeta primers (plus 13 Jbeta primers). Only in-frame clones appear in the TCRdb table, and some are missing; sequencing was by immunoSEQ multiplex PCR. The data contain about 120,000 clones, roughly 76% of them seen just once; the ten biggest clones take up around 2.2%. Study-wide findings and caveats: Several top significant clusters appeared, in a later analysis, to be linked to common viral pathogens. Later work associated over 15,000 TCR beta sequences with HLA alleles at 0.05 false discovery rate.

Germline V gives CDR1 SGHNT, CDR2 YYREEE (reference sequence). The V end lost 0 bases, the J end lost 0 bases, and 9 bases lay between the germline ends. The length of the CDR3 is 15 residues. Turning to this clone: Its specificity is unknown.

The TCR comes from a man aged 30 to 45 in good health and CMV-seronegative. The V call is TRBV5-4, the J call TRBJ1-1; D unresolved. Source material: PBMCs. CDR3 amino acids: CASSLAGNLNTEAFF. As DNA, the CDR3 is TGTGCCAGCAGCTTGGCGGGAAACCTGAACACTGAAGCTTTCTTT. Variable domain in full (rest from reference TRBV5-4 and TRBJ1-1): ETGVTQSPTHLIKTRGQQVTLRCSSQSGHNTVSWYQQALGQGPQFIFQYYREEENGRGNFPPRFSGLQFPNYSSELNVNALELDDSALYLCASSLAGNLNTEAFFGQGTRLTVV.